The 20 T cell receptor beta chains presented below share a single source sample, sequenced in a study of T cell repertoires in cytomegalovirus infection. The antigens for these receptors are not known. TCRdb independently ran MiXCR on the reads; one entry per CDR3 protein. In the table there are about 890,000 distinct CDR3 sequences, 30% to 40% of which are singletons. The material sequenced was cultured CD8+ T cells from PBMCs, taken from culture after CMV antigen stimulation. Source of these receptors: a human donor in good health (CMV status not recorded). Some clones in this sample may be carry-over from other donors' samples.

This clonotype was detected ten times or more. The chain employs TRBV7-2 and TRBJ2-1, with D unresolved. Germline V gene sequence: CDR1 SGHTA, CDR2 FQGNSA. The V end was cut by 5 bases, the J end by 9 bases, with 11 bases between. This CDR3 has 12 amino acids. CDR3 protein: CASSPRSPEQFF. The CDR3, as DNA: TGTGCCAGCAGCCCCCGAAGCCCTGAGCAGTTCTTC.

The chain is built from TRBV7-9 and TRBJ2-3; 8 nucleotides match TRBD2. The CDR3 sequence is 15 residues long. Germline CDR1 SEHNR, CDR2 FQNEAQ (reference sequence). The ends lost 2 bases at V and 1 base at J; junction bases unmatched: 2. CDR3 coding DNA: TGTGCCAGCAGCTTAAAAGCGGGGGGCACAGATACGCAGTATTTT. Its translation is CASSLKAGGTDTQYF.

The chain is built from TRBV27 and TRBJ1-6; no clear D gene. Germline CDR1 MNHEY, CDR2 SMNVEV (reference sequence). Trimming removed 1 base from V and 5 bases from J, with 15 bases in between. The CDR3 spans 17 residues. CDR3 loop: CASSLLWQTLDNSPLHF. The CDR3 bases are TGTGCCAGCAGTTTATTATGGCAAACCCTAGATAATTCACCCCTCCACTTT.

This chain uses TRBV20-1 with TRBJ2-1; TRBD2 agrees at 9 bases. This CDR3 has 14 amino acids. CDR1 is DFQATT, CDR2 SNEGSKA, per germline (reference sequence). J was trimmed by 7 bases and V by 1 base; bases with no gene match: 5. The DNA of the CDR3 is TGCAGTGCTAGAGGGAGCGGGGGGAAGAATGAGCAGTTCTTC. It translates to CSARGSGGKNEQFF.

The CDR3 region has the DNA TGTGCCAGTAGTGCTATTTCCACCGGGGAGCTGTTTTTT. This codes for CASSAISTGELFF. This chain joins TRBV19 and TRBJ2-2, with D uncertain. V was clipped by 5 bases and J by 4 bases, with 8 bases between them. The CDR3 totals 13 residues. CDR1 LNHDA and CDR2 SQIVND come from the germline V gene (reference sequence). The complete variable domain, with remaining parts taken from reference TRBV19 and TRBJ2-2, reads DGGITQSPKYLFRKEGQNVTLSCEQNLNHDAMYWYRQDPGQGLRLIYYSQIVNDFQKGDIAEGYSVSREKKESFPLTVTSAQKNPTAFYLCASSAISTGELFFGEGSRLTVL.

The rearrangement joins TRBV6-2 or TRBV6-3 to TRBJ2-5; a possible D gene is TRBD1 (6 bases). Germline V gene lookup returns CDR1 MNHEY and CDR2 SVGEGT. V dropped 4 bases and J dropped 5 bases, with 17 bases sitting between them. The CDR3 has 15 residues. DNA of the CDR3: TGTGCCAGCAGTTCAGGGGTGGCCGGGGTGGAGACCCAGTACTTC. Translating gives CASSSGVAGVETQYF.

This clonotype was counted a few times. The chain carries TRBV10-3 and TRBJ1-4; D is uncertain. The CDR3 sequence is 14 residues long. V lost 3 bases and J lost 5, with 10 bases in between. CDR1 and CDR2 (germline): ENHRY, SYGVKD. CDR3: CAISDDGLNEKLFF. The CDR3 DNA is TGTGCCATCAGTGACGACGGTCTCAATGAAAAACTGTTTTTT.

The chain has TRBV20-1 and TRBJ2-7; weak D call: TRBD2 (7 bases). The CDR3 has 15 amino acids. From germline, CDR1 is DFQATT and CDR2 SNEGSKA (reference sequence). V lost 1 base and J lost 3, with 16 bases in between. The CDR3 coding sequence is TGCAGTGCTAGAGCGGGGGGCGAAGGCTTCTACGAGCAGTACTTC. Translated, it gives CSARAGGEGFYEQYF.

V and J are TRBV12-3 or TRBV12-4 and TRBJ2-4; D could derive from TRBD1 or TRBD2 (5 bases each). There are 16 residues in the CDR3. Trimming removed 5 bases at V and 7 bases at J, with 21 bases between. CDR3 bases: TGTGCCAGCAGTCAAACCGGGACCCAAAGGTGGAACATTCAGTACTTC. This sequence encodes CASSQTGTQRWNIQYF.

The V gene is TRBV19, the J gene TRBJ1-1, with 8 bases lining up with TRBD1. With 0 bases clipped from V and 7 bases from J, the junction kept 7 bases outside the gene matches. CDR3 size: 15 residues. Germline V lookup: CDR1 LNHDA, CDR2 SQIVND (reference sequence). CDR3 loop: CASSIDRDRPLEAFF. The CDR3, as DNA: TGTGCCAGTAGTATAGACCGGGACAGGCCCCTTGAAGCTTTCTTT.

This clonotype was detected a few times. The V call is TRBV28, the J call TRBJ1-5; D gene unclear. V gave up 2 bases and J gave up 0 bases, with 11 bases separating them. Germline V gives CDR1 MDHEN, CDR2 SYDVKM. The CDR3 covers 16 residues. CDR3 nucleotides: TGTGCCAGCAGTTTAATCCACCTCTATAGCAATCAGCCCCAGCATTTT. Protein: CASSLIHLYSNQPQHF.

This clonotype came up a few times. The chain couples TRBV12-3 or TRBV12-4 to TRBJ1-5; 7 bases line up with TRBD1. The CDR3 has 13 residues. J gave up 3 bases and V 5 bases, and 1 base lay outside the gene matches. CDR3 nucleotides: TGTGCCAGCAGTGACAGGGCCAATCAGCCCCAGCATTTT. This translates into CASSDRANQPQHF.

This sequence joins TRBV4-2 and TRBJ2-1; 7 bases match TRBD2. Germline loops: CDR1 LGHNA, CDR2 YNFKEQ. CDR3 size: 16 residues. V lost 4 bases, J lost 3 bases, and 9 bases stayed unmatched. CDR3 residues: CASSPRLSGDYNEQFF. Written as DNA, the CDR3 is TGTGCCAGCAGCCCCCGACTGAGCGGGGACTACAATGAGCAGTTCTTC.

In its sample, this clonotype was seen many times. The rearrangement uses TRBV12-3 or TRBV12-4 and TRBJ1-6; D not certain. This CDR3 spans 15 amino acids. Trimming shortened V by 5 bases and J by 8 bases, and 16 bases separated the two germline ends. The CDR3: CASSPERRKDSPLHF. The DNA of the CDR3 is TGTGCCAGCAGTCCAGAGCGCCGAAAAGATTCACCCCTCCACTTT.

Points on this clonotype: A junction end diverges from the germline sequence, so it may reflect a read error. J is TRBJ1-1 and V is TRBV28; D is perhaps TRBD1 (6 bases). This CDR3 contains 11 residues. Germline V gene data show CDR1 as MDHEN and CDR2 as SYDVKM. CDR3 protein: CSSRGRKEAFF. For the CDR3, the DNA is TGTTCCAGCAGGGGACGGAAGGAAGCTTTCTTT.

In this sample, this clonotype turned up a few times. The CDR3 loop is CASSPQGFGGTEAFF. DNA for the CDR3: TGTGCCAGCAGCCCACAGGGGTTTGGTGGCACTGAAGCTTTCTTT. This sequence joins TRBV6-5 and TRBJ1-1; 7 nucleotides match TRBD1. The J segment lost 4 bases and the V segment lost 6 bases, leaving 11 bases of the junction unmatched. CDR1 and CDR2 (germline): MNHEY, SVGAGI. The CDR3 spans 15 residues.

This clonotype occurred a few times. The chain recombines TRBV7-9 with TRBJ2-1, with D perhaps TRBD1 (5 bases). The V end lost 0 bases, the J end lost 3 bases, and 18 bases lay between the germline ends. The CDR3 length is 18 residues. Germline lookup yields CDR1 SEHNR and CDR2 FQNEAQ (reference sequence). The CDR3 reads CASSLAGPKWASYNEQFF. The CDR3 DNA follows: TGTGCCAGCAGCTTAGCGGGGCCAAAGTGGGCTAGCTACAATGAGCAGTTCTTC. The variable domain in full, with the rest retrieved from reference TRBV7-9 and TRBJ2-1, is DTGVSQNPRHKITKRGQNVTFRCDPISEHNRLYWYRQTLGQGPEFLTYFQNEAQLEKSRLLSDRFSAERPKGSFSTLEIQRTEQGDSAMYLCASSLAGPKWASYNEQFFGPGTRLTVL.

Only a few counts were recorded for this clonotype. The chain joins TRBV2 to TRBJ1-1, with D perhaps TRBD1 (5 bases). Between the trimmed V and J ends, which lost 4 bases and 5 bases, there was a span of 8 bases. The V gene's germline CDR1 is SNHLY and CDR2 FYNNEI. The CDR3 is made up of 12 amino acids. The CDR3 DNA reads TGTGCCAGCAGTGCGGCAGGGACTGAAGCTTTCTTT. Amino acid sequence: CASSAAGTEAFF.

The gene calls are TRBV28 and TRBJ1-6; D call uncertain. Germline V gene sequence: CDR1 MDHEN, CDR2 SYDVKM. Between the trimmed V and J ends, which lost 5 bases and 7 bases, there was a span of 24 bases. The CDR3 is 18 residues long. The DNA of the CDR3 is TGTGCCAGCAGTCCCTTAGGCATCGGGAGGGCGCTCAATTCACCCCTCCACTTT. Translated: CASSPLGIGRALNSPLHF. The full variable domain, completed using reference TRBV28 and TRBJ1-6, is DVKVTQSSRYLVKRTGEKVFLECVQDMDHENMFWYRQDPGLGLRLIYFSYDVKMKEKGDIPEGYSVSREKKERFSLILESASTNQTSMYLCASSPLGIGRALNSPLHFGNGTRLTVT.

Only a few counts were recorded for this clonotype. The chain uses TRBV29-1 and TRBJ1-1; D is undetermined. The germline CDR1 and CDR2 sequences are SQVTM and ANQGSEA. Deletions cut 0 bases from V and 4 bases from J, with 9 bases between. This CDR3 has 13 residues. CDR3 sequence reads: CSVEDSPGTEAFF. CDR3 sequence (DNA): TGCAGCGTTGAAGATAGCCCGGGCACTGAAGCTTTCTTT.